One sample yielded the 6 T cell receptor beta chains listed below, sequenced in a study of blood T cell repertoires in COVID-19. Generated by immunoSEQ multiplex PCR, the TCRdb table keeps only in-frame clones and is missing some. The sample lists 90,000 to 140,000 clones, around 81% occurring once. The sample was peripheral blood. Receptors originate from a woman in her 70s with acute or convalescent COVID-19.

The genes are TRBV28 and TRBJ1-5; weak D call: TRBD1 (5 bases). Germline V gene sequence: CDR1 MDHEN, CDR2 SYDVKM. The germline V and J ends were trimmed by 7 bases and 11 bases, with 18 bases remaining between them. CDR3 size: 13 residues. In DNA form, the CDR3 reads TGTGCCAGCACTGTCGGGGGTACAAGGGCCCAGCATTTT. It translates to CASTVGGTRAQHF.

The V and J genes are TRBV28 and TRBJ2-7, with a possible D match to TRBD2 (6 bases). CDR3 size: 12 residues. Per germline, CDR1 MDHEN and CDR2 SYDVKM. V was cut by 10 bases and J by 7 bases, with 17 bases left in between. Here the CDR3 DNA reads TGTGCCACCCGAGGAGGGGTGAGTGAGCAGTACTTC. This gives the protein CATRGGVSEQYF.

The V and J genes are TRBV5-4 and TRBJ1-2; 10 bases agree with TRBD1. This CDR3 contains 14 residues. CDR1 SGHNT and CDR2 YYREEE come from the germline V gene (reference sequence). The trim removed 7 bases at V and 5 bases at J, leaving 8 bases unmatched. The CDR3 is CASGTRQGAYGYTF. Here the CDR3 DNA reads TGTGCCAGCGGAACAAGACAGGGGGCGTATGGCTACACCTTC.

This clone was observed a handful of times. The chain couples TRBV19 to TRBJ2-2; 10 nucleotides agree with TRBD2. Trimming at V came to 8 bases and at J to 3 bases, leaving 3 bases not matched to a gene. Germline CDR1 and CDR2: LNHDA and SQIVND (reference sequence). This CDR3 spans 14 amino acids. The DNA for the CDR3 is TGTGCCAGTCAGCGGGGGGGCGACACCGGGGAGCTGTTTTTT. Translated, it gives CASQRGGDTGELFF. Together with reference TRBV19 and TRBJ2-2, the CDR3 gives the full variable domain: DGGITQSPKYLFRKEGQNVTLSCEQNLNHDAMYWYRQDPGQGLRLIYYSQIVNDFQKGDIAEGYSVSREKKESFPLTVTSAQKNPTAFYLCASQRGGDTGELFFGEGSRLTVL.

In this sample, this clone turned up a few times. The chain uses TRBV3-1 (or the pseudogene TRBV3-2) and TRBJ2-1; tentatively, D is TRBD2 (5 bases). V lost 2 bases to trimming and J lost 2 bases, with 13 bases between them. Germline V CDR1 and CDR2: LGHDT, YNNKEL (reference sequence). The CDR3 has 16 residues. CDR3 nucleotide sequence: TGTGCCAGCAGCCAATTCCGGGATGACGCCTACAATGAGCAGTTCTTC. Its protein is CASSQFRDDAYNEQFF.

This clone was picked up one time. V gene TRBV7-8 combines with J gene TRBJ1-1; 9 bases match TRBD1. Trimming took 0 bases from V and 0 from J; bases not matched to a gene: 8. This CDR3 has 18 amino acids. Germline V gene lookup returns CDR1 SGHVS and CDR2 FQNEAQ. The CDR3 is CASSLATGTGLVNTEAFF. CDR3 DNA: TGTGCCAGCAGCTTAGCAACCGGGACAGGGTTGGTGAACACTGAAGCTTTCTTT.